These 30 T cell receptor beta chains originate from one sample sequenced in a study of molecular identifiers for immune sequencing clone quantification. TCRdb redid the calling of the PCR reads with MiXCR, one entry per CDR3 protein. This table holds about 60,000 distinct CDR3 sequences, about a sixth found once. The sequenced sample consisted of naive CD8+ T cells from blood, with Jurkat cell RNA spiked in. Indicated subset: FACS-sorted CD8+CD4-CCR7+CD45RA+ naive T cells. These receptors were collected from a human donor in good health. Some libraries in this study had Jurkat cell RNA spiked in.

Concerning this clonotype: No conserved phenylalanine or tryptophan is present at the end of the CDR3, so a read error is the likely explanation. V gene TRBV20-1 combines with J gene TRBJ2-5; 7 nucleotides match TRBD1. V was clipped by 1 base and J by 5 bases; unmatched bases: 10. The CDR3 extends over 15 amino acids. CDR1 is DFQATT, CDR2 SNEGSKA, per germline (reference sequence). CDR3 amino acids: CSARAPQGIRETQYL. The CDR3 DNA is TGCAGTGCTAGAGCCCCACAGGGGATCCGGGAGACCCAGTACCTC.

This clonotype was seen repeatedly, ten times or more. V gene TRBV13 combines with J gene TRBJ2-4; either TRBD1 or TRBD2 may fit D (6 bases each). Germline V CDR1 and CDR2: PRHDT, FYEKMQ (reference sequence). V gave up 5 bases and J gave up 9 bases, with 20 bases separating them. This CDR3 is built from 15 residues. The DNA of the CDR3 is TGTGCCAGCAGCCAGGGGTCGGAGGGATTGGGCATTCAGTACTTC. Its protein product is CASSQGSEGLGIQYF.

This clonotype was observed many times. The rearrangement uses TRBV7-9 and TRBJ2-2; D is possibly TRBD2 (6 bases). CDR1 and CDR2 from the germline V gene are SEHNR and FQNEAQ (reference sequence). V lost 5 bases and J lost 5, with 9 bases in between. The CDR3 extends over 13 amino acids. CDR3 in DNA: TGTGCCAGCAGCCCGGAGGGGACCGGGGAGCTGTTTTTT. Translated: CASSPEGTGELFF. Complete variable domain (other parts from reference TRBV7-9 and TRBJ2-2): DTGVSQNPRHKITKRGQNVTFRCDPISEHNRLYWYRQTLGQGPEFLTYFQNEAQLEKSRLLSDRFSAERPKGSFSTLEIQRTEQGDSAMYLCASSPEGTGELFFGEGSRLTVL.

This clonotype was detected a few times. The V call is TRBV12-3 or TRBV12-4, the J call TRBJ2-5; D gene uncertain. The CDR3 spans 15 residues. V shed 6 bases and J shed 2 bases, with 16 bases lying between them. This CDR3 reads CASSPPPGPQETQYF. The CDR3 DNA sequence: TGTGCCAGCAGCCCGCCCCCCGGCCCACAAGAGACCCAGTACTTC.

In this sample, this clonotype turned up once. A much larger clone differs from this one at a single base, so this may be a read error. V usage is TRBV4-1 and J usage is TRBJ1-4, with D perhaps TRBD1 (6 bases). The germline V gene has CDR1 MGHRA and CDR2 YSYEKL. The CDR3 length is 16 residues. The V end lost 3 bases, the J end lost 5 bases, and 16 bases lay between the germline ends. The DNA for the CDR3 is TGCGCCAGCAGCCATGATGAGGGACAAGGGAATGAAAAACTGTTTTTT. This translates into CASSHDEGQGNEKLFF.

This chain uses TRBV20-1 with TRBJ2-7, with D possibly being TRBD2 (6 bases). Germline lookup yields CDR1 DFQATT and CDR2 SNEGSKA (reference sequence). V was cut by 6 bases and J by 0 bases, with 18 bases left in between. The CDR3 loop spans 15 amino acids. The CDR3 region has the DNA TGCAGTGCGAGGGTCACCGGGACTCTCTCCTACGAGCAGTACTTC. It codes for CSARVTGTLSYEQYF.

This clonotype was counted at least ten times. The rearrangement links TRBV4-2 to TRBJ1-6; 8 bases agree with TRBD1. J was trimmed by 7 bases and V by 3 bases; bases with no gene match: 5. Germline V lookup: CDR1 LGHNA, CDR2 YNFKEQ. CDR3 length: 15 amino acids. This CDR3 is CASSQKQGDNSPLHF. CDR3 DNA: TGTGCCAGCAGCCAGAAACAGGGGGACAATTCACCCCTCCACTTT.

This clonotype occurred a few times. V gene TRBV5-6 combines with J gene TRBJ2-5; perhaps TRBD2 as D (6 bases). Trimming removed 2 bases from V and 5 bases from J, with 10 bases in between. The germline V gene has CDR1 SGHDT and CDR2 YYEEEE. This CDR3 is 13 amino acids long. This CDR3 reads CASSFLEGETQYF. CDR3 sequence (DNA): TGTGCCAGCAGCTTTTTGGAGGGGGAGACCCAGTACTTC.

For this clonotype: A read error may explain this, as a much larger clone is one base away. This chain joins TRBV6-2 or TRBV6-3 and TRBJ2-1, with D unclear. V shed 10 bases and J shed 4 bases, with 14 bases lying between them. From germline, CDR1 is MNHEY and CDR2 SVGEGT. The CDR3 is made up of 13 amino acids. As DNA, the CDR3 is TGTGCCAACATGTGGACCGATTACAATGAGCAGTTCTTC. Its translation: CANMWTDYNEQFF.

This clonotype was seen repeatedly, ten times or more. CDR3 amino acids: CATSRGRGPDQPQHF. The CDR3 region has the DNA TGTGCCACCAGCAGAGGTCGAGGACCCGATCAGCCCCAGCATTTT. The chain uses TRBV15 and TRBJ1-5; D gene unclear. The CDR3 has 15 residues. Germline V lookup: CDR1 LNHNV, CDR2 YYDKDF (reference sequence). V lost 1 base to trimming and J lost 5 bases, with 12 bases between them.

This clonotype showed up many times. V and J are TRBV4-3 and TRBJ2-7; the D is unclear. CDR1 LGHNA and CDR2 YSLEER come from the germline V gene. This CDR3 is 14 amino acids long. Trimming removed 3 bases from V and 2 bases from J, with 11 bases in between. The CDR3 sequence is CASSQGHPPYEQYF. CDR3 in DNA: TGCGCCAGCAGCCAGGGCCACCCCCCCTACGAGCAGTACTTC.

This clonotype was detected many times. The chain recombines TRBV11-2 with TRBJ1-1; possibly TRBD1 for D (5 bases). Trimming cost V 1 base and J 11 bases, with 17 bases left between them. Germline V gene sequence: CDR1 SGHAT, CDR2 FQNNGV. This CDR3 contains 14 residues. This chain's CDR3 is CASSLVAQGGSAFF. In DNA form, the CDR3 reads TGTGCCAGCAGCTTAGTCGCTCAGGGAGGCTCGGCTTTCTTT.

At least ten counts were recorded for this clonotype. For the CDR3, the DNA is TGTGCCAGCAGCCCCTACTCCGGGACAACGAACACCGGGGAGCTGTTTTTT. Encoded protein: CASSPYSGTTNTGELFF. The rearrangement uses TRBV27 and TRBJ2-2, with a tentative D call TRBD1 (6 bases). This CDR3 is built from 17 residues. Germline V CDR1 and CDR2: MNHEY, SMNVEV (reference sequence). V lost 6 bases, J lost 0 bases, and 17 bases lay in between.

This clonotype appeared many times. V is TRBV18 and J is TRBJ2-5; no firm D call. The germline V and J ends were trimmed by 2 bases and 2 bases, with 9 bases remaining between them. CDR1 and CDR2 (germline): KGHSH, LQKENI. The CDR3 is made up of 14 amino acids. The CDR3 spells CASSPVLGQETQYF. As DNA, the CDR3 is TGTGCCAGCTCACCAGTACTTGGACAAGAGACCCAGTACTTC.

Turning to this clonotype: An end of the junction differs from the germline gene, which may be a read error. The gene calls are TRBV12-3 or TRBV12-4 and TRBJ2-7; possible D gene TRBD1, 6 bases. The CDR3 is made up of 14 amino acids. As DNA, the CDR3 is TGTGCCGGCAGTTCTACAGGGCCCGGGGACGAGCAGTACTTC. Encoded protein: CAGSSTGPGDEQYF.

This clonotype was seen repeatedly, ten times or more. The chain recombines TRBV2 with TRBJ2-1; a possible D gene is TRBD2 (5 bases). This CDR3 has 16 amino acids. V lost 5 bases and J lost 3, with 17 bases in between. Germline values: CDR1 SNHLY, CDR2 FYNNEI. Written as DNA, the CDR3 is TGTGCCAGCAGTCGACTCCGGGAATCCATCTACAATGAGCAGTTCTTC. It encodes CASSRLRESIYNEQFF.

As concerns this clonotype: Given a much more abundant clone one base away, this may be a read error. The V gene is TRBV5-4, the J gene TRBJ2-7; TRBD2 agrees at 7 bases. Germline loops: CDR1 SGHNT, CDR2 YYREEE (reference sequence). With 3 bases clipped from V and 3 bases from J, the junction kept 3 bases outside the gene matches. The CDR3 is 13 amino acids. The CDR3 region has the DNA TGTGCCAGCAGCTGGTCTAGCGGCTACGAGCAGTACTTC. Translation gives CASSWSSGYEQYF.

The table lists this clonotype with a few counts. The V and J genes are TRBV12-3 or TRBV12-4 and TRBJ2-7; D not certain. There are 12 residues in the CDR3. Trimming removed 7 bases at V and 5 bases at J, with 12 bases between. The CDR3 DNA reads as TGTGCCAGCACCTATCGACCCGACGAGCAGTACTTC. Its translation: CASTYRPDEQYF.

The chain uses TRBV12-3 or TRBV12-4 and TRBJ2-7; weak D call: TRBD1 (6 bases). This CDR3 has 13 amino acids. Trimming removed 10 bases at V and 5 bases at J, with 18 bases between. The CDR3 coding sequence is TGTGCCACCGCCGTACAGGGAAGGGACGAGCAGTACTTC. This codes for CATAVQGRDEQYF.

V is TRBV20-1 and J is TRBJ2-5, with TRBD1 matching 8 bases. This CDR3 comprises 16 residues. Germline assignment: CDR1 DFQATT and CDR2 SNEGSKA (reference sequence). J gave up 2 bases and V 2 bases, and 10 bases lay outside the gene matches. Here the CDR3 DNA reads TGCAGTGCTAGAATCCCCTACAGGGGGGTACAAGAGACCCAGTACTTC. Translation gives CSARIPYRGVQETQYF.

This clonotype was recorded at least ten times. The chain joins TRBV24-1 to TRBJ2-3; the match to TRBD1 covers 9 bases. The CDR3 runs 19 residues. Trimming took 3 bases from V and 4 from J; bases not matched to a gene: 16. Germline-derived CDR1 and CDR2 are KGHDR and SFDVKD. The CDR3 sequence: CATSDPGTTGGAAPDTQYF. The DNA of the CDR3 is TGTGCCACCAGTGATCCTGGGACCACAGGGGGCGCAGCCCCAGATACGCAGTATTTT.

Concerning this clonotype: A read error may explain this, as a much larger clone is one base away. The chain combines TRBV11-2 with TRBJ2-3; D possibly uses TRBD1 or TRBD2 (5 bases each). The germline V gene has CDR1 SGHAT and CDR2 FQNNGV. This CDR3 has 14 residues. The V gene lost 3 bases and the J gene lost 4 bases, with 11 bases spanning the gap. This CDR3 is CASSFAGSADTQYF. DNA for the CDR3: TGTGCCAGCAGCTTCGCAGGGAGCGCAGATACGCAGTATTTT.

This clonotype was seen a handful of times. The V call is TRBV5-6, the J call TRBJ2-1; no reliable D call. The V and J ends lost 0 bases and 0 bases respectively, with 19 bases between them. Germline V lookup: CDR1 SGHDT, CDR2 YYEEEE. This CDR3 is 19 amino acids long. The chain's CDR3 is CASSLDGPLSERSYNEQFF. The CDR3 DNA reads TGTGCCAGCAGCTTGGACGGTCCCTTAAGCGAACGCTCCTACAATGAGCAGTTCTTC. The variable domain in full, completed from reference TRBV5-6 and TRBJ2-1, reads DAGVTQSPTHLIKTRGQQVTLRCSPKSGHDTVSWYQQALGQGPQFIFQYYEEEERQRGNFPDRFSGHQFPNYSSELNVNALLLGDSALYLCASSLDGPLSERSYNEQFFGPGTRLTVL.

This clonotype was recorded many times. The chain has TRBV6-2 or TRBV6-3 and TRBJ1-1; D unresolved. V was trimmed by 7 bases and J by 1 base, leaving 10 bases between them. The CDR3 spans 13 residues. CDR1 is MNHEY, CDR2 SVGEGT, per germline. This chain's CDR3 is CASTARTNTEAFF. The CDR3 DNA reads as TGTGCCAGCACCGCCAGGACGAACACTGAAGCTTTCTTT.

This clonotype has ten or more counts. The V gene is TRBV11-2, the J gene TRBJ2-7; D possibly matches TRBD1 or TRBD2 (5 bases each). The germline V gene has CDR1 SGHAT and CDR2 FQNNGV. This CDR3 region has 16 residues. V gave up 2 bases and J gave up 7 bases, with 21 bases separating them. The CDR3 DNA sequence: TGTGCCAGCAGCTTAAGGTCGGGACGACAACTCGGGGAGCAGTACTTC. Its translation: CASSLRSGRQLGEQYF.

CDR3 amino acids: CASSATGGPGELFF. CDR3 nucleotides: TGCGCCAGCAGTGCAACAGGGGGCCCCGGGGAGCTGTTTTTT. The V gene is TRBV10-1, the J gene TRBJ2-2; 9 bases match TRBD1. Germline lookup yields CDR1 WNHNN and CDR2 SYGVQD (reference sequence). The CDR3 is 14 amino acids. V was pared by 4 bases and J by 6 bases, with 3 bases of the junction left unmatched.

In this sample, this clonotype turned up many times. The gene calls are TRBV5-5 and TRBJ1-4; 9 nucleotides agree with TRBD1. This CDR3 is built from 16 residues. The germline gives CDR1 SGHKS, CDR2 YYEKEE (reference sequence). The V and J ends lost 2 bases and 5 bases, in that order; junction bases with no gene match: 7. The CDR3 sequence is CASSLFPGQGNEKLFF. DNA for the CDR3: TGTGCCAGCAGCTTATTTCCGGGACAGGGAAATGAAAAACTGTTTTTT.

This clonotype showed up just once. Possible read error: a much larger clone is one base away. This sequence joins TRBV5-5 and TRBJ2-2; D unclear. V shed 4 bases and J shed 3 bases, with 13 bases lying between them. The CDR3 has 15 amino acids. Germline CDR1 reads SGHKS; CDR2 reads YYEKEE (reference sequence). CDR3 DNA: TGTGCCAGCAGCGAAGACACAATGTACACCGGGGAGCTGTTTTTT. Translated: CASSEDTMYTGELFF.

This clonotype was seen repeatedly, ten times or more. V and J are TRBV7-9 and TRBJ2-5, with D tentatively TRBD1 or TRBD2 (5 bases each). The germline V and J ends were trimmed by 6 bases and 1 base, with 15 bases remaining between them. Germline V gives CDR1 SEHNR, CDR2 FQNEAQ (reference sequence). This CDR3 has 15 residues. The CDR3: CASSSPEDTQETQYF. For the CDR3, the DNA is TGTGCCAGCAGTTCCCCGGAGGACACCCAAGAGACCCAGTACTTC. Full variable domain (rest looked up from reference TRBV7-9 and TRBJ2-5): DTGVSQNPRHKITKRGQNVTFRCDPISEHNRLYWYRQTLGQGPEFLTYFQNEAQLEKSRLLSDRFSAERPKGSFSTLEIQRTEQGDSAMYLCASSSPEDTQETQYFGPGTRLLVL.

At least ten counts were recorded for this clonotype. The chain combines TRBV7-2 with TRBJ2-7, with D perhaps being TRBD1 or TRBD2 (5 bases each). The V gene lost 1 base and the J gene lost 0 bases, with 10 bases spanning the gap. CDR1 and CDR2 from the germline V gene are SGHTA and FQGNSA. The CDR3 is 15 amino acids. The CDR3: CASSLGGSSSYEQYF. CDR3 nucleotide sequence: TGTGCCAGCAGCTTAGGGGGGTCGAGCTCCTACGAGCAGTACTTC. The whole variable domain, remainder taken from reference TRBV7-2 and TRBJ2-7, is GAGVSQSPSNKVTEKGKDVELRCDPISGHTALYWYRQSLGQGLEFLIYFQGNSAPDKSGLPSDRFSAERTGGSVSTLTIQRTQQEDSAVYLCASSLGGSSSYEQYFGPGTRLTVT.